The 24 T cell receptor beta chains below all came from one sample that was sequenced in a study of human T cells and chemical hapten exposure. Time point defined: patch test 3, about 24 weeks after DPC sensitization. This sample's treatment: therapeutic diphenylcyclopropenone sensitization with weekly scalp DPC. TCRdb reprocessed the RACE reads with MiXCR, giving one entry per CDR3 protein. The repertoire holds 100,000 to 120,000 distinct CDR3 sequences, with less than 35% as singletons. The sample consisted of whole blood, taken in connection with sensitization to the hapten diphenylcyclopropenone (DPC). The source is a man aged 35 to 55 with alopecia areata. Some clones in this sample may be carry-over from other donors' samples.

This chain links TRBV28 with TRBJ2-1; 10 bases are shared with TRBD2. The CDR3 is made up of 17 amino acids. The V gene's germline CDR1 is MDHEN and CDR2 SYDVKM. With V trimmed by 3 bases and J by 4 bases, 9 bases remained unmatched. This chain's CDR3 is CASSFPGLAEGYNEQFF. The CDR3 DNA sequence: TGTGCCAGCAGTTTCCCTGGACTAGCGGAGGGATACAATGAGCAGTTCTTC.

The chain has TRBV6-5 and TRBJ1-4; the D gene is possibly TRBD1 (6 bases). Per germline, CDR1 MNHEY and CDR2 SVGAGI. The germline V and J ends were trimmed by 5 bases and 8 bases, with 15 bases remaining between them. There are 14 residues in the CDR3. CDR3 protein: CASSNRGLGEKLFF. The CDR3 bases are TGTGCCAGCAGTAACCGGGGGCTGGGGGAAAAACTGTTTTTT.

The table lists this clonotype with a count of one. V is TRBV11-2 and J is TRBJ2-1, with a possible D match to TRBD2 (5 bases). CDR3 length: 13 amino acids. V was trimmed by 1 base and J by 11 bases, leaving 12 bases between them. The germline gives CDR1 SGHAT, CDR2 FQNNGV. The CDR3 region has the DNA TGTGCCAGCAGCTTAGGTGAGGGTACCAAGCAGTTCTTC. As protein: CASSLGEGTKQFF.

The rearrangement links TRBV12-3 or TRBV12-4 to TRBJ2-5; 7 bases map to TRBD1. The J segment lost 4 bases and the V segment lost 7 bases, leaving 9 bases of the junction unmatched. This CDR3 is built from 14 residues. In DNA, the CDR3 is TGTGCCAGCACCCTCCAACAGGGGAGAGAGACCCAGTACTTC. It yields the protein CASTLQQGRETQYF.

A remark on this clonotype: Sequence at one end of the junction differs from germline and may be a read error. The CDR3 loop is CASSPPGLSEYFHF. CDR3 DNA: TGTGCCAGCTCACCACCAGGGTTATCAGAGTACTTCCACTTC. The V gene is TRBV18, the J gene TRBJ2-5, with unresolved D. CDR1 and CDR2 from the germline V gene are KGHSH and LQKENI. CDR3 size: 14 residues.

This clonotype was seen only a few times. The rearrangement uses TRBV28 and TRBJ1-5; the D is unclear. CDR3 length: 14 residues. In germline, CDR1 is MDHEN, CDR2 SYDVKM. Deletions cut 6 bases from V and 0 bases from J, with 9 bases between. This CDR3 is CASRAEYSNQPQHF. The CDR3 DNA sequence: TGTGCCAGCAGGGCTGAATATAGCAATCAGCCCCAGCATTTT.

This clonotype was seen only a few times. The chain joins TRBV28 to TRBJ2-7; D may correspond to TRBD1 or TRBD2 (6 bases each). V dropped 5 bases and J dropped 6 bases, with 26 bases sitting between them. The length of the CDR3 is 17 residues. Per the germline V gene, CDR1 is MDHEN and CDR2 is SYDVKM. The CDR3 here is CASSPRSPGQEGGEQYV. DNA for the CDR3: TGTGCCAGCAGTCCGCGATCCCCGGGACAAGAGGGAGGCGAGCAGTACGTC.

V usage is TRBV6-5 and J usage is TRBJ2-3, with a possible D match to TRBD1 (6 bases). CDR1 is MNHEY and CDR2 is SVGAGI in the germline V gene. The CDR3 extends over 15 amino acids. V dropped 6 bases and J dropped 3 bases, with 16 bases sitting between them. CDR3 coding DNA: TGTGCCAGCAGCCGATGGCCAGGGGAGACAGATACGCAGTATTTT. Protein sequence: CASSRWPGETDTQYF.

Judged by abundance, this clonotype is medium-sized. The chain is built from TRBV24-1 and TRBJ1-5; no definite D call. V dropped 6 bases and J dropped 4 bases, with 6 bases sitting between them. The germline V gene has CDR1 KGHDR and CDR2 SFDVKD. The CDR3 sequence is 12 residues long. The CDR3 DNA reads TGTGCCACCAGTTCTATAAATCAGCCCCAGCATTTT. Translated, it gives CATSSINQPQHF.

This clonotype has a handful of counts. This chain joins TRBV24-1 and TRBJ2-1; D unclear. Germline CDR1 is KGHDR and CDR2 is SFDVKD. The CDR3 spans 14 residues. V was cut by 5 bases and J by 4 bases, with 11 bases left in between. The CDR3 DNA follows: TGTGCCACCAGTGTTTCGGTGGGTTACAATGAGCAGTTCTTC. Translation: CATSVSVGYNEQFF.

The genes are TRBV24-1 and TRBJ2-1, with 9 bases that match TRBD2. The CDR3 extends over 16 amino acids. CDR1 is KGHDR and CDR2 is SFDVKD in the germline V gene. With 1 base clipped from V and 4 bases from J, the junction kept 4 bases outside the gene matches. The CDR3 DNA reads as TGTGCCACCAGTGATTTATCGGCGGGAGGGTACAATGAGCAGTTCTTC. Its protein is CATSDLSAGGYNEQFF.

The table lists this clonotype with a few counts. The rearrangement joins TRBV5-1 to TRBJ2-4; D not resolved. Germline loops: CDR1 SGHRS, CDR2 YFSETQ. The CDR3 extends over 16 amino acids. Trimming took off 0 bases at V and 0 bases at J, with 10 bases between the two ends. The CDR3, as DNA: TGCGCCAGCAGCTTGGACTTCACTCTAGCCAAAAACATTCAGTACTTC. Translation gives CASSLDFTLAKNIQYF.

CDR3 protein: CASSYRTGPLANYGYTF. The CDR3 nucleotides read TGTGCCAGCAGTTACCGGACAGGGCCTCTTGCTAACTATGGCTACACCTTC. The chain employs TRBV6-5 and TRBJ1-2, with 8 bases fitting TRBD1. Germline V gene lookup returns CDR1 MNHEY and CDR2 SVGAGI. The CDR3 sequence is 17 residues long. The junction had 8 bases not matched to a gene; V was cut back by 2 bases and J by 0 bases.

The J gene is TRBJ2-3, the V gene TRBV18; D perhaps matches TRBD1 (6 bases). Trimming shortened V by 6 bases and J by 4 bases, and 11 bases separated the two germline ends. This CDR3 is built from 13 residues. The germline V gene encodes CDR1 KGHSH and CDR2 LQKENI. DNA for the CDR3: TGTGCCAGCTCCCCAGGGGTATCAGATACGCAGTATTTT. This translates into CASSPGVSDTQYF.

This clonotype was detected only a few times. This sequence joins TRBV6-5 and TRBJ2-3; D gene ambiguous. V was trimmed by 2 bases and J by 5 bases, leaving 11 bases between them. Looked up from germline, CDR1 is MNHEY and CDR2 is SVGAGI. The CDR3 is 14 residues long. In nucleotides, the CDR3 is TGTGCCAGCAGTTACCAGGTAGCCAGAGATACGCAGTATTTT. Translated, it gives CASSYQVARDTQYF.

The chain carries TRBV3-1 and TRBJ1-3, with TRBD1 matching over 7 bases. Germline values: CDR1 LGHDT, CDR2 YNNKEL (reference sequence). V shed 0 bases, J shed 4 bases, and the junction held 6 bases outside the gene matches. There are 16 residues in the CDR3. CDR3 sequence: CASSQDHTGAGNTIYF. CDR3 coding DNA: TGTGCCAGCAGCCAAGACCACACAGGGGCCGGAAACACCATATATTTT.

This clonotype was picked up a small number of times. CDR3: CASSLRDRFNQPQHF. DNA of the CDR3: TGTGCCAGCAGTCTCCGGGACAGGTTCAATCAGCCCCAGCATTTT. The chain recombines TRBV28 with TRBJ1-5, with 8 bases identical to TRBD1. V shed 5 bases and J 3 bases; nucleotides not matched to a gene: 6. The germline gives CDR1 MDHEN, CDR2 SYDVKM. The CDR3 spans 15 residues.

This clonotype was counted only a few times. The CDR3 sequence is CASSYTRLAGVNPYNEQFF. The DNA for the CDR3 is TGTGCCAGCAGCTATACAAGACTAGCGGGAGTTAATCCCTACAATGAGCAGTTCTTC. The V call is TRBV7-6, the J call TRBJ2-1; 12 nucleotides match TRBD2. V lost 4 bases and J lost 2; bases outside the gene matches: 12. The CDR3 has 19 residues. Germline V lookup: CDR1 SGHVS, CDR2 FNYEAQ.

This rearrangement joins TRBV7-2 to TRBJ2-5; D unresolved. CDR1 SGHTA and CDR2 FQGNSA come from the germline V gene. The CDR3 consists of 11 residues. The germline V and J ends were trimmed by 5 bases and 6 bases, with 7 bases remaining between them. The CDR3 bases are TGTGCCAGCAGCCCCGAAAAGACCCAGTACTTC. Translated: CASSPEKTQYF.

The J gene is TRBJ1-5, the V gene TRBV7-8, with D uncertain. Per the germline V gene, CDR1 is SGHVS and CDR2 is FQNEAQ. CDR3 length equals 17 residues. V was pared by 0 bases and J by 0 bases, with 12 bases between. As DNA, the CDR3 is TGTGCCAGCAGCTTAGCGGGGAGACTGAATAGCAATCAGCCCCAGCATTTT. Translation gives CASSLAGRLNSNQPQHF.

The CDR3: CASSPHSFPGELFF. CDR3 DNA sequence: TGTGCCAGCAGCCCCCATAGCTTTCCCGGGGAGCTGTTTTTT. The rearrangement joins TRBV7-9 to TRBJ2-2; no firm D call. V lost 5 bases to trimming and J lost 6 bases, with 13 bases between them. The germline V gene has CDR1 SEHNR and CDR2 FQNEAQ (reference sequence). CDR3 length equals 14 residues.

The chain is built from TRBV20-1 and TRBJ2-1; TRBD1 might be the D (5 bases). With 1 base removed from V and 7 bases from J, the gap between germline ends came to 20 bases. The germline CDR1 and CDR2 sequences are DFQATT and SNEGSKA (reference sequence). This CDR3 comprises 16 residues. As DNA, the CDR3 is TGCAGTGCTAGAGTTATACGTATGGGCAAGGGGAATGAGCAGTTCTTC. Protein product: CSARVIRMGKGNEQFF.

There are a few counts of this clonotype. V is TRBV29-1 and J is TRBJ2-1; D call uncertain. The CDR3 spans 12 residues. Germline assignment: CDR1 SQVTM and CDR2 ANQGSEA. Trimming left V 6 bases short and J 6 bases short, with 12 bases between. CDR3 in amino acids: CSVWPSSNEQFF. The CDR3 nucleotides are TGCAGCGTGTGGCCCTCAAGCAATGAGCAGTTCTTC.

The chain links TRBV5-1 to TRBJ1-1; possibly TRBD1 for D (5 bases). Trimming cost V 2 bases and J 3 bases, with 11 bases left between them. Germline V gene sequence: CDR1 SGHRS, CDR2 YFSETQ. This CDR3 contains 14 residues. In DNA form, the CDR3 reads TGCGCCAGCAGCTTCCAAGGGGAAGACACTGAAGCTTTCTTT. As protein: CASSFQGEDTEAFF.